Presented here are 19 T cell receptor beta chains from one specimen sequenced in a study of blood T cell repertoires in COVID-19. Generated by immunoSEQ multiplex PCR, the TCRdb table keeps only in-frame clones and is missing some. The sample has 100,000 to 150,000 clones, approximately 81% seen once. Sequenced material: peripheral blood. Every receptor here comes from a woman aged 55-70 years with active or convalescent COVID-19.

V is TRBV10-2 and J is TRBJ2-3; D is possibly TRBD2 (5 bases). Deletions cut 3 bases from V and 3 bases from J, with 10 bases between. Per germline, CDR1 WSHSY and CDR2 SAAADI. The CDR3 has 14 residues. The CDR3: CASSEAGRTDTQYF. The DNA for the CDR3 is TGCGCCAGCAGTGAAGCTGGGAGAACAGATACGCAGTATTTT.

Details on this clone: Other DNA sequences in this specimen translate into the identical CDR3. This chain connects TRBV5-1 to TRBJ2-3, with 7 bases that match TRBD2. The CDR3 loop spans 15 amino acids. Per germline, CDR1 SGHRS and CDR2 YFSETQ. V was clipped by 0 bases and J by 1 base; unmatched bases: 2. CDR3 in amino acids: CASSLALAGTDTQYF. As DNA, the CDR3 is TGCGCCAGCAGCTTGGCCCTAGCGGGCACAGATACGCAGTATTTT.

This chain uses TRBV4-2 with TRBJ2-7; D uncertain. Germline V gene lookup returns CDR1 LGHNA and CDR2 YNFKEQ. The CDR3 totals 14 residues. V was shortened by 2 bases and J by 7 bases, with 15 bases between the two germline ends. The DNA for the CDR3 is TGTGCCAGCAGCCAATTGGTGACGTTCGGGGAGCAGTACTTC. Its protein product is CASSQLVTFGEQYF.

J is TRBJ2-3 and V is TRBV6-2 or TRBV6-3, with a tentative D call TRBD2 (6 bases). CDR3 size: 14 residues. Germline V lookup: CDR1 MNHEY, CDR2 SVGEGT. Deletions cut 4 bases from V and 4 bases from J, with 12 bases between. CDR3 nucleotides: TGTGCCAGCAGTTTTTGGGAGGTGGCAGATACGCAGTATTTT. This translates into CASSFWEVADTQYF.

This clone was seen a single time. This chain connects TRBV6-5 to TRBJ1-5; D possibly corresponds to TRBD1 (6 bases). This CDR3 has 16 residues. CDR1 and CDR2 from the germline V gene are MNHEY and SVGAGI. The germline V and J ends were trimmed by 4 bases and 0 bases, with 13 bases remaining between them. CDR3 sequence: CASSSRGGNSNQPQHF. The CDR3 nucleotides are TGTGCCAGCAGTTCCAGGGGAGGGAATAGCAATCAGCCCCAGCATTTT.

The chain has TRBV24-1 and TRBJ2-1; possibly TRBD1 for D (5 bases). V lost 5 bases and J 9 bases, leaving 25 bases between the germline ends. CDR3 length: 17 residues. Looked up from germline, CDR1 is KGHDR and CDR2 is SFDVKD. The CDR3 sequence is CATSGPLWKGVGFEQFF. CDR3 coding DNA: TGTGCCACCAGTGGCCCTTTGTGGAAAGGGGTCGGCTTTGAGCAGTTCTTC.

CDR3 residues: CASRVTGVDTEAFF. CDR3 bases: TGTGCCAGCAGGGTGACAGGGGTCGATACTGAAGCTTTCTTT. The chain couples TRBV5-5 to TRBJ1-1, with TRBD1 identical over 8 bases. The length of the CDR3 is 14 residues. V lost 5 bases, J lost 5 bases, and 8 bases stayed unmatched. In germline, CDR1 is SGHKS, CDR2 YYEKEE (reference sequence).

Only one count was recorded for this clone. The J gene is TRBJ1-4, the V gene TRBV7-9; D remains unclear. The CDR3 covers 15 residues. Trimming took off 3 bases at V and 8 bases at J, with 16 bases between the two ends. Germline loops: CDR1 SEHNR, CDR2 FQNEAQ (reference sequence). The CDR3 DNA is TGTGCCAGCAGCTTGATGGAGGGCCAGTGGGAAAAACTGTTTTTT. This gives the protein CASSLMEGQWEKLFF.

The V call is TRBV21-1, the J call TRBJ2-7; TRBD1 was called by the table and not checked on the DNA. TRBV21-1 is annotated as a pseudogene. CDR3 length equals 14 residues. The CDR3 DNA follows: TGTGCCAGCAGCAAACGGGACAGATCCTTTGAAGGGTACGTC. Its protein product is CASSKRDRSFEGYV.

This clone has a single count. The chain combines TRBV2 with TRBJ2-7; TRBD1 aligns across 9 bases. V lost 6 bases to trimming and J lost 6 bases; unmatched junction nucleotides: 9. There are 14 residues in the CDR3. Germline CDR1 SNHLY, CDR2 FYNNEI. The DNA for the CDR3 is TGTGCCAGCAGCCTAAAGGGACAGGGTTTCGAGCAGTACGTC. Its translation: CASSLKGQGFEQYV.

The rearrangement joins TRBV6-1 to TRBJ2-2; 9 bases line up with TRBD2. After removal of 4 bases from V and 0 bases from J, the junction contained 3 bases not matched to a gene. The CDR3 length is 16 residues. Germline CDR1 MNHNS, CDR2 SASEGT. CDR3 DNA sequence: TGTGCCAGCAGTGTTGTAGCGGGGGCGAACACCGGGGAGCTGTTTTTT. Residues: CASSVVAGANTGELFF.

The V call is TRBV21-1, the J call TRBJ2-1; the table's D call TRBD2 went unverified against the DNA. TRBV21-1 constitutes a pseudogene. The CDR3 is made up of 20 amino acids. The CDR3 protein is CASSIDGLAEGLSSYNEQFF. CDR3 sequence (DNA): TGTGCCAGCAGCATAGACGGACTAGCGGAGGGATTGAGCTCCTACAATGAGCAGTTCTTC.

The chain couples TRBV2 to TRBJ1-5; tentative D call: TRBD1 (6 bases). The CDR3 is 15 amino acids. V lost 0 bases and J lost 4, with 10 bases in between. In germline, CDR1 is SNHLY, CDR2 FYNNEI. The CDR3 is CASSEARTENQPQHF. The CDR3, as DNA: TGTGCCAGCAGTGAAGCGCGGACAGAGAATCAGCCCCAGCATTTT.

This clone was found once. The V call is TRBV27, the J call TRBJ2-7; D not certain. The germline V gene has CDR1 MNHEY and CDR2 SMNVEV (reference sequence). V lost 5 bases and J 4 bases, leaving 12 bases between the germline ends. The CDR3 consists of 13 residues. CDR3 region: CASSPSTLYEQYF. CDR3 nucleotide sequence: TGTGCCAGCAGTCCTTCGACTCTGTACGAGCAGTACTTC.

V usage is TRBV6-5 and J usage is TRBJ1-6; D might be TRBD1 (5 bases). This CDR3 is 15 amino acids long. V was clipped by 10 bases and J by 4 bases, with 17 bases between them. CDR1 is MNHEY, CDR2 SVGAGI, per germline. The CDR3: CATLGSQGYNSPLHF. The CDR3, as DNA: TGTGCCACCCTCGGCAGTCAGGGTTATAATTCACCCCTCCACTTT.

The chain is built from TRBV10-3 and TRBJ1-2; D is uncertain. Deletions cut 7 bases from V and 4 bases from J, with 19 bases between. CDR3 length equals 15 residues. The germline gives CDR1 ENHRY, CDR2 SYGVKD. The CDR3 sequence is CAIMEVLPSSYGYTF. CDR3 sequence (DNA): TGTGCCATCATGGAGGTGTTACCCTCCTCCTATGGCTACACCTTC.

The count of this clone is one. V usage is TRBV5-8 and J usage is TRBJ1-1; D gene ambiguous. CDR1 is SGHTS, CDR2 YDEGEE, per germline. Trimming left V 4 bases short and J 0 bases short, with 13 bases between. The CDR3 is made up of 15 amino acids. The CDR3 DNA reads as TGTGCCAGCAGCCATCCCGGCGGCCTGAACACTGAAGCTTTCTTT. Amino acid sequence: CASSHPGGLNTEAFF.

This chain links TRBV6-5 with TRBJ2-7; 12 nucleotides line up with TRBD1. The germline V gene has CDR1 MNHEY and CDR2 SVGAGI. This CDR3 comprises 15 residues. The V gene end was trimmed by 6 bases and the J gene end by 0 bases; junction bases not matched to a gene: 3. CDR3 protein: CASSAGQGASYEQYV. The DNA of the CDR3 is TGTGCCAGCAGCGCGGGACAGGGGGCCTCCTACGAGCAGTACGTC.

The V gene is TRBV2, the J gene TRBJ1-2, with 8 bases that match TRBD1. This CDR3 region has 17 residues. V shed 2 bases, J shed 8 bases, and the junction held 16 bases outside the gene matches. CDR1 is SNHLY and CDR2 is FYNNEI in the germline V gene. CDR3 nucleotides: TGTGCCAGCAGTGAAAGGGGGGGCAGGGGGCGCACCTTCGGCTACACCTTC. Translated: CASSERGGRGRTFGYTF.